The clone carrying this TCR beta chain was seen a few times. The protocol was immunoSEQ multiplex PCR, while the TCRdb copy is restricted to in-frame clones and leaves out a portion. This table has 70,000 or so clones, roughly four fifths appearing once. The V gene's germline CDR1 is MNHEY and CDR2 SMNVEV (reference sequence). The CDR3 sequence is 16 residues long. The ends were cut back, 1 base at V and 1 base at J, with 11 bases in the middle. This sample was included in a study of blood T cell repertoires in COVID-19. The chain is built from TRBV27 and TRBJ1-5, with D unclear. The clonotype was recovered from a man in his sixties with COVID-19, enrolled during active disease. Sample: peripheral blood. The DNA of the CDR3 is TGTGCCAGCAGTTTATTGGGAGACCTCAGCAATCAGCCCCAGCATTTT. Protein: CASSLLGDLSNQPQHF.